A single sample is the source of the 32 T cell receptor beta chains below, sequenced in a study of early T cells in non-severe SARS-CoV-2 infection. TCRdb re-analysed the 5' RACE reads in MiXCR, keeping a single row per CDR3 protein. The table records 20,000 to 25,000 distinct CDR3 sequences, under 4.5% of them present only once. The sequencing sample was made of whole blood. These receptors all come from an adult who was a healthcare worker with PCR-confirmed SARS-CoV-2 infection or an uninfected control (not recorded which).

This clonotype showed up many times. The chain couples TRBV30 to TRBJ1-1, with D maybe TRBD1 (5 bases). Germline V gene lookup returns CDR1 GTSNPN and CDR2 SVGIG (reference sequence). This CDR3 region has 13 residues. Trimming took 4 bases from V and 4 from J, leaving 13 bases between them. In DNA form, the CDR3 reads TGTGCCTGGATTACGGTGGGGGGCACTGAAGCTTTCTTT. Its protein product is CAWITVGGTEAFF.

This clonotype was detected ten times or more. The CDR3 spells CASSRVAGGTEAFF. DNA of the CDR3: TGTGCCAGCAGCAGGGTGGCGGGGGGGACTGAAGCTTTCTTT. The V and J genes are TRBV7-6 and TRBJ1-1; D might be TRBD1 (5 bases). This CDR3 spans 14 amino acids. Germline V gene data show CDR1 as SGHVS and CDR2 as FNYEAQ. V was trimmed by 5 bases and J by 5 bases, leaving 15 bases between them. Together with reference TRBV7-6 and TRBJ1-1, the CDR3 gives the full variable domain: GAGVSQSPRYKVTKRGQDVALRCDPISGHVSLYWYRQALGQGPEFLTYFNYEAQQDKSGLPNDRFSAERPEGSISTLTIQRTEQRDSAMYRCASSRVAGGTEAFFGQGTRLTVV.

This clonotype was counted ten times or more. The V call is TRBV12-3 or TRBV12-4, the J call TRBJ1-6, with D hard to call. V was pared by 5 bases and J by 14 bases, with 16 bases between. This CDR3 is 13 amino acids long. The CDR3 nucleotides are TGTGCCAGCAGTCTCGGATCCCTGGCAACCCTCCACTTT. Translated: CASSLGSLATLHF.

This clonotype occurred many times. V is TRBV12-3 or TRBV12-4 and J is TRBJ1-5; D unclear. The CDR3 is 12 amino acids. Trimming stripped 4 bases from V and 4 bases from J, with 5 bases between. CDR3 nucleotides: TGTGCCAGCAGTTATGGGAATCAGCCCCAGCATTTT. It specifies CASSYGNQPQHF.

This clonotype turned up a few times. J is TRBJ2-6 and V is TRBV7-9, with D perhaps matching TRBD1 or TRBD2 (5 bases each). Germline CDR1 SEHNR, CDR2 FQNEAQ (reference sequence). CDR3 length: 17 amino acids. V was shortened by 4 bases and J by 4 bases, with 17 bases between the two germline ends. CDR3 region: CASSSHRPGTGANVLTF. The CDR3 DNA reads TGTGCCAGCAGCTCGCACCGTCCAGGGACCGGGGCCAACGTCCTGACTTTC.

The table lists this clonotype with many counts. The rearrangement links TRBV7-9 to TRBJ2-1; D gene uncertain. The V end was cut by 4 bases, the J end by 5 bases, with 15 bases between. In germline, CDR1 is SEHNR, CDR2 FQNEAQ (reference sequence). The CDR3 is made up of 15 amino acids. CDR3 bases: TGTGCCAGCAGCTATGAACTCTCCGACCACAATGAGCAGTTCTTC. Translated: CASSYELSDHNEQFF.

This clonotype was picked up a small number of times. The chain couples TRBV20-1 to TRBJ2-7; 10 nucleotides match TRBD2. Germline lookup yields CDR1 DFQATT and CDR2 SNEGSKA (reference sequence). This CDR3 has 15 amino acids. Trimming at V came to 3 bases and at J to 2 bases, leaving 7 bases not matched to a gene. The CDR3 nucleotides read TGCAGTGCTAGGATTCTAGCGGGGGCTACCTACGAGCAGTACTTC. Amino acids: CSARILAGATYEQYF.

This clonotype has a count of ten or more. CDR3 sequence reads: CASGLASLAGRTYNEQFF. The CDR3 DNA reads as TGTGCTAGTGGTTTGGCCTCTCTAGCGGGGAGAACCTACAATGAGCAGTTCTTC. This chain connects TRBV12-5 to TRBJ2-1; 9 positions agree with TRBD2. CDR1 and CDR2 (germline): LGHNT, FRNRAP. The CDR3 spans 18 residues. Germline trimming cut 1 base from V and 2 bases from J; bases unmatched to any gene: 9.

In this sample, this clonotype turned up many times. The chain uses TRBV27 and TRBJ2-6; weak D call: TRBD1 (6 bases). Germline values: CDR1 MNHEY, CDR2 SMNVEV (reference sequence). The CDR3 has 17 amino acids. V shed 3 bases and J shed 1 base, with 13 bases lying between them. The DNA for the CDR3 is TGTGCCAGCAGTTTGGCAGGGGCGGCATCTGGGGCCAACGTCCTGACTTTC. This encodes CASSLAGAASGANVLTF.

This clonotype appeared many times. J is TRBJ1-5 and V is TRBV18; D might be TRBD1 (6 bases). Deletions cut 4 bases from V and 9 bases from J, with 16 bases between. This CDR3 has 14 residues. Germline CDR1 KGHSH, CDR2 LQKENI. For the CDR3, the DNA is TGTGCCAGCTCACTACCGGGACAAAGAACGCCCCAGCATTTT. It codes for CASSLPGQRTPQHF.

This clonotype was picked up many times. The V call is TRBV20-1, the J call TRBJ2-1; 7 bases align to TRBD2. The CDR3 length is 14 residues. Trimming cost V 6 bases and J 4 bases; bases outside gene matches: 9. The germline gives CDR1 DFQATT, CDR2 SNEGSKA (reference sequence). The CDR3 here is CSARGAGVYNEQFF. The CDR3 DNA reads as TGCAGTGCGCGAGGGGCGGGAGTTTACAATGAGCAGTTCTTC.

This clonotype occurred many times. This chain links TRBV5-1 with TRBJ2-7; D assignment may be TRBD1 or TRBD2 (5 bases each). The length of the CDR3 is 16 residues. Germline lookup yields CDR1 SGHRS and CDR2 YFSETQ. With 3 bases removed from V and 2 bases from J, the gap between germline ends came to 18 bases. The CDR3: CASSSGFWGPPYEQYF. The CDR3 bases are TGCGCCAGCAGCTCCGGTTTTTGGGGACCACCCTACGAGCAGTACTTC.

The CDR3 region is CSVIGGGETYNEQFF. CDR3 DNA sequence: TGCAGTGTTATTGGCGGGGGGGAGACCTACAATGAGCAGTTCTTC. The gene calls are TRBV20-1 and TRBJ2-1; 9 positions agree with TRBD2. The length of the CDR3 is 15 residues. The V and J ends lost 7 bases and 2 bases, in that order; junction bases with no gene match: 9. From germline, CDR1 is DFQATT and CDR2 SNEGSKA (reference sequence).

At least ten counts were recorded for this clonotype. The genes are TRBV11-3 and TRBJ2-3; the match to TRBD2 covers 9 bases. Per the germline V gene, CDR1 is SGHNT and CDR2 is YENEEA. The CDR3 length is 14 residues. J was trimmed by 4 bases and V by 3 bases; bases with no gene match: 2. CDR3 coding DNA: TGTGCCAGCAGCTTGGGACTAGCCCCAGATACGCAGTATTTT. This sequence encodes CASSLGLAPDTQYF.

V and J are TRBV20-1 and TRBJ2-7, with D uncertain. Per the germline V gene, CDR1 is DFQATT and CDR2 is SNEGSKA (reference sequence). V was trimmed by 1 base and J by 7 bases, leaving 14 bases between them. The CDR3 runs 13 residues. CDR3 in amino acids: CSARAGTIGEQYF. Here the CDR3 DNA reads TGCAGTGCTAGAGCAGGCACCATTGGAGAGCAGTACTTC.

This clonotype occurred a few times. The chain uses TRBV6-5 and TRBJ2-2; D possibly uses TRBD1 or TRBD2 (6 bases each). The V gene's germline CDR1 is MNHEY and CDR2 SVGAGI. This CDR3 is 17 amino acids long. V shed 4 bases and J shed 2 bases, with 17 bases lying between them. CDR3: CASSFTGARVNTGELFF. In DNA, the CDR3 is TGTGCCAGCAGTTTCACGGGGGCGCGGGTTAACACCGGGGAGCTGTTTTTT.

This clonotype was seen more than once but under ten times. This chain joins TRBV18 and TRBJ2-3; a weak D match, TRBD2 (5 bases). The germline V and J ends were trimmed by 4 bases and 0 bases, with 11 bases remaining between them. The CDR3 has 15 residues. CDR1 is KGHSH and CDR2 is LQKENI in the germline V gene. The CDR3 is CASSLHRGSTDTQYF. The CDR3 DNA reads as TGTGCCAGCTCACTTCACCGGGGAAGCACAGATACGCAGTATTTT.

This clonotype was picked up many times. The chain has TRBV15 and TRBJ2-2; TRBD2 might be the D (5 bases). The V gene's germline CDR1 is LNHNV and CDR2 YYDKDF (reference sequence). The CDR3 totals 15 residues. Trimming removed 1 base from V and 6 bases from J, with 12 bases in between. CDR3 protein: CATSRGRTGAGELFF. CDR3 DNA: TGTGCCACCAGCAGAGGCAGGACTGGGGCCGGGGAGCTGTTTTTT.

This clonotype was detected only a few times. The CDR3 DNA is TGCAGTGCTAGTAGCGCAGGTGGGGTCACTGAAGCTTTCTTT. Protein sequence: CSASSAGGVTEAFF. The chain joins TRBV20-1 to TRBJ1-1; D is ambiguous. Between the trimmed V and J ends, which lost 3 bases and 4 bases, there was a span of 15 bases. The CDR3 totals 14 residues. Germline V CDR1 and CDR2: DFQATT, SNEGSKA (reference sequence).

This clonotype occurred many times. The chain carries TRBV29-1 and TRBJ2-5; TRBD2 matches at 11 bases. This CDR3 spans 13 amino acids. With 7 bases clipped from V and 2 bases from J, the junction kept 3 bases outside the gene matches. The V gene's germline CDR1 is SQVTM and CDR2 ANQGSEA. This chain's CDR3 is CSGIAGGQETQYF. CDR3 in DNA: TGCAGCGGTATAGCGGGGGGGCAAGAGACCCAGTACTTC.

This clonotype was counted only a few times. The chain recombines TRBV5-1 with TRBJ2-3; D is unresolved. Trimming shortened V by 0 bases and J by 0 bases, and 5 bases separated the two germline ends. The CDR3 has 14 amino acids. Germline-derived CDR1 and CDR2 are SGHRS and YFSETQ. The CDR3 region has the DNA TGCGCCAGCAGCTTGGAGAAGAGCACAGATACGCAGTATTTT. Residues: CASSLEKSTDTQYF.

This clonotype has more than one count but fewer than ten. The chain employs TRBV6-2 or TRBV6-3 and TRBJ2-2; the match to TRBD2 covers 10 bases. Germline V CDR1 and CDR2: MNHEY, SVGEGT. V shed 0 bases, J shed 7 bases, and the junction held 11 bases outside the gene matches. The CDR3 contains 18 residues. The CDR3 sequence is CASSYSIAGGPNGGELFF. Here the CDR3 DNA reads TGTGCCAGCAGTTACTCGATAGCGGGGGGCCCGAACGGCGGGGAGCTGTTTTTT.

This clonotype came up many times. The chain recombines TRBV7-2 with TRBJ2-5; the D gene is possibly TRBD2 (6 bases). CDR1 is SGHTA, CDR2 FQGNSA, per germline. The CDR3 consists of 15 residues. V was trimmed by 5 bases and J by 4 bases, leaving 17 bases between them. CDR3 coding DNA: TGTGCCAGCAGCCCCGGGCGGGACTGGGGAGAGACCCAGTACTTC. Translated: CASSPGRDWGETQYF.

This clonotype was picked up many times. The gene calls are TRBV6-1 and TRBJ1-6; D gene ambiguous. The germline V gene encodes CDR1 MNHNS and CDR2 SASEGT. This CDR3 spans 13 amino acids. V lost 5 bases, J lost 8 bases, and 10 bases lay in between. The CDR3 DNA follows: TGTGCCAGCAGTCAAAGCTGGGATTCACCCCTCCACTTT. Amino acids: CASSQSWDSPLHF.

This clonotype was detected many times. This chain connects TRBV21-1 to TRBJ2-7; whether TRBD1, the table's D call, matches the DNA was not checked. TRBV21-1 is a pseudogene segment. The CDR3 is 14 amino acids. This CDR3 reads CASSNRDRAHEQYF. For the CDR3, the DNA is TGTGCCAGCAGCAACCGGGACAGGGCCCACGAGCAGTACTTC.

This clonotype has at least ten counts. The V call is TRBV28, the J call TRBJ2-7; D remains ambiguous. Germline assignment: CDR1 MDHEN and CDR2 SYDVKM. Deletions cut 4 bases from V and 2 bases from J, with 3 bases between. This CDR3 is 11 amino acids long. The CDR3 sequence is CASSSPYEQYF. The CDR3 DNA sequence: TGTGCCAGCAGTTCTCCCTACGAGCAGTACTTC.

In this sample, this clonotype turned up many times. This chain links TRBV21-1 with TRBJ2-7. TRBV21-1 is a pseudogene segment. The CDR3 totals 12 residues. In DNA form, the CDR3 reads TGTGCCAGCAGCACTCCGACGGGCGAGCAGTACTTC. Its translation: CASSTPTGEQYF.

This clonotype was seen repeatedly, ten times or more. J is TRBJ2-5 and V is TRBV5-1; TRBD1 agrees at 8 bases. The CDR3 is 16 amino acids. Germline V gene sequence: CDR1 SGHRS, CDR2 YFSETQ. V shed 0 bases, J shed 2 bases, and the junction held 6 bases outside the gene matches. CDR3 DNA sequence: TGCGCCAGCAGCTTGGCCGAAGGACAGGGTCAAGAGACCCAGTACTTC. Its translation: CASSLAEGQGQETQYF.

This clonotype has at least ten counts. The CDR3 is CAWESLAGGEQFF. The CDR3 nucleotides read TGTGCCTGGGAGTCCCTAGCGGGGGGGGAGCAGTTCTTC. V gene TRBV30 combines with J gene TRBJ2-1; TRBD2 aligns across 12 bases. The junction had 6 bases not matched to a gene; V was cut back by 5 bases and J by 10 bases. The CDR3 loop spans 13 amino acids. The V gene's germline CDR1 is GTSNPN and CDR2 SVGIG (reference sequence).

This clonotype was detected ten times or more. The V and J genes are TRBV5-1 and TRBJ2-2, with D possibly TRBD2 on 5 matching bases. In germline, CDR1 is SGHRS, CDR2 YFSETQ. CDR3 length: 13 residues. Trimming took 4 bases from V and 7 from J, leaving 11 bases between them. The CDR3 here is CASSLDGVGELFF. The CDR3 DNA reads TGCGCCAGCAGCCTGGACGGGGTCGGGGAGCTGTTTTTT.

This clonotype was seen many times. The rearrangement uses TRBV7-6 and TRBJ2-3; 9 positions agree with TRBD1. V shed 5 bases, J shed 4 bases, and the junction held 16 bases outside the gene matches. The CDR3 is 18 amino acids. From germline, CDR1 is SGHVS and CDR2 FNYEAQ. This CDR3 reads CASSLTGTGFPLADTQYF. The CDR3 DNA reads TGTGCCAGCAGCCTAACCGGGACAGGGTTTCCACTGGCAGATACGCAGTATTTT.

The chain carries TRBV7-9 and TRBJ1-1, with D perhaps TRBD1 (5 bases). The germline V gene has CDR1 SEHNR and CDR2 FQNEAQ (reference sequence). The V end lost 2 bases, the J end lost 0 bases, and 13 bases lay between the germline ends. The CDR3 runs to 16 residues. CDR3 DNA: TGTGCCAGCAGCTTACCGGGGGACCTTGTGAACACTGAAGCTTTCTTT. Translated: CASSLPGDLVNTEAFF.